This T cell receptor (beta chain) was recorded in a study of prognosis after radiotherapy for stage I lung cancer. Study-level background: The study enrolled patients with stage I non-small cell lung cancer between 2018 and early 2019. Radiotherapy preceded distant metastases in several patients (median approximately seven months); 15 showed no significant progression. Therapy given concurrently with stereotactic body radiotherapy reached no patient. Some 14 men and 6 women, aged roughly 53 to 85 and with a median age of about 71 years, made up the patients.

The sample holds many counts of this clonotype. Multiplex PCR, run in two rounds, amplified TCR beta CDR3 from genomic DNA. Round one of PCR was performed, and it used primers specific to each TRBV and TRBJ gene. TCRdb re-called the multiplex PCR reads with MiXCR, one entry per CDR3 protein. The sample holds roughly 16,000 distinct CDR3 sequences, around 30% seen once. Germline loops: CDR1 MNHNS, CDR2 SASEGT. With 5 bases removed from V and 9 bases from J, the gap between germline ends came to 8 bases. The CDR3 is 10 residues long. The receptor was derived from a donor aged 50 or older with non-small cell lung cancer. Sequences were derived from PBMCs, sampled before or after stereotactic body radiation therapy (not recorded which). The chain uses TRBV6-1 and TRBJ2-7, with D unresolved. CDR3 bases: TGTGCCAGCAGTAGTCCGAGGCAGTACTTC. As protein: CASSSPRQYF.